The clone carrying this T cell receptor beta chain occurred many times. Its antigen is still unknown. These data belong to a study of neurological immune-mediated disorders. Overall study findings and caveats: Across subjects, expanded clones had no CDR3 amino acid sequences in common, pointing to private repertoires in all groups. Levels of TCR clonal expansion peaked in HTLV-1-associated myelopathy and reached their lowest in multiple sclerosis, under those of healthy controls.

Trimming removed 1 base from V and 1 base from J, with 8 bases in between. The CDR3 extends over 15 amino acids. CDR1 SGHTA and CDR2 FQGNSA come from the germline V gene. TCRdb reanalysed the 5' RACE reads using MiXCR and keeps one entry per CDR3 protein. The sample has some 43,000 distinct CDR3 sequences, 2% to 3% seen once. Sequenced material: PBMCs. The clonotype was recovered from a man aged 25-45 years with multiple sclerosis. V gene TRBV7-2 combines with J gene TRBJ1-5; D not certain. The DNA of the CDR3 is TGTGCCAGCAGCTTAGGGAGGAAAAGCAATCAGCCCCAGCATTTT. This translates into CASSLGRKSNQPQHF.